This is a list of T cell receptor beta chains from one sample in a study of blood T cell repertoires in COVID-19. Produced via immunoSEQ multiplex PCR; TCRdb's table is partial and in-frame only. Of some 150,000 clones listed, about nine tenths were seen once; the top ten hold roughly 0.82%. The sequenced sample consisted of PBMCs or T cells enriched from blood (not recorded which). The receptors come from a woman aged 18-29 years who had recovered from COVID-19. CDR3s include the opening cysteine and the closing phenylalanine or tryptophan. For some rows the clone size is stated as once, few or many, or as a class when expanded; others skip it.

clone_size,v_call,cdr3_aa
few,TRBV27,CASKKIQGAGNQPQHF
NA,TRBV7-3,CASSLEGGRTGTQYF
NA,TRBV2,CASRTGTGVDNEQFF
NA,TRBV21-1,CASTRDGTEVSYEQYF
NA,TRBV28,CASSLEGAPETEAFF
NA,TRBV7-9,CASSSTSGSSYEQYF
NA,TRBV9,CASSTGYSTDTQYF
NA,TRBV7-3,CASSLTGPGAWETQYF
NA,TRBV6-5,CASSDFRQANYGYTF
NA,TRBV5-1,CASSRAELAGSYNEQFF